The clone carrying this TCR beta chain was counted a few times. Its antigen remains unidentified. TCRdb used MiXCR to reprocess the 5' RACE reads, holding one entry per CDR3 protein. Of 250,000 to 300,000 distinct CDR3 sequences listed, around 15% are singletons. These data originate in a study of T-cell memory formation after mild COVID-19. The study, taken as a whole, reports: Clones that shrank (day 15 to 85) were balanced CD4/CD8, whereas later expanders leaned CD4+. Pre-infection memory already had some responding clones, implying cross-reactive memory joined.

The sequence was obtained from a man between 18 and 29 years old who had mild COVID-19 (a few samples of this study predate the infection). Cell type and time point are not known. Sequenced input: PBMCs or a T cell subset sorted from them (not recorded which).

In DNA, the CDR3 is TGTGCCAGCAGCCCTCCGGACAGGGGGCGGGGTGCTTTCTTT. This gives the protein CASSPPDRGRGAFF. This chain joins TRBV28 and TRBJ1-1; TRBD1 agrees at 11 bases. CDR1 is MDHEN, CDR2 SYDVKM, per germline. CDR3 length equals 14 residues. The junction had 11 bases not matched to a gene; V was cut back by 6 bases and J by 11 bases. Based on the CDR3 plus reference TRBV28 and TRBJ1-1, the full variable domain is DVKVTQSSRYLVKRTGEKVFLECVQDMDHENMFWYRQDPGLGLRLIYFSYDVKMKEKGDIPEGYSVSREKKERFSLILESASTNQTSMYLCASSPPDRGRGAFFGQGTRLTVV.